These 28 T cell receptor beta chains came from one sample sequenced in a study of blood T cell repertoires in COVID-19. TCRdb's copy holds only in-frame clones and misses some; the assay was immunoSEQ multiplex PCR. The repertoire has 150,000 to 200,000 clones, around nine tenths of them found once; the top ten carry about 22%. Material: peripheral blood. All receptors derive from a man aged 60 to 69 with active or convalescent COVID-19.

This clone was recorded only once. The gene calls are TRBV27 and TRBJ2-1; the match to TRBD2 covers 12 bases. CDR3 length: 16 amino acids. Per germline, CDR1 MNHEY and CDR2 SMNVEV (reference sequence). The V gene end was trimmed by 6 bases and the J gene end by 7 bases; junction bases not matched to a gene: 10. The CDR3 nucleotides read TGTGCCAGCAGCCCCAGACTAGCGGGGGCCGTTAATGAGCAGTTCTTC. Protein product: CASSPRLAGAVNEQFF.

The chain joins TRBV15 to TRBJ1-1; TRBD1 is a possible D gene (5 bases). Trimming pared 0 bases from V and 3 bases from J, leaving 11 bases between. CDR3 length: 15 amino acids. Germline lookup yields CDR1 LNHNV and CDR2 YYDKDF (reference sequence). The DNA of the CDR3 is TGTGCCACCAGCAGAGATCCCAGGGTGGACACTGAAGCTTTCTTT. Amino acids: CATSRDPRVDTEAFF.

The V and J genes are TRBV3-1 (or the pseudogene TRBV3-2) and TRBJ1-2, with 9 bases lining up with TRBD1. The CDR3 contains 14 residues. Germline lookup yields CDR1 LGHDT and CDR2 YNNKEL (reference sequence). V was pared by 6 bases and J by 2 bases, with 4 bases of the junction left unmatched. This CDR3 reads CASSDRGINYGYTF. Written as DNA, the CDR3 is TGTGCCAGCAGTGACAGGGGGATAAACTATGGCTACACCTTC.

Regarding this clone: One junction end disagrees with the germline gene, perhaps due to a read error. Other nucleotide sequences in the sample specify the same CDR3. The chain joins TRBV5-8 to TRBJ2-1, with D tentatively TRBD2 (7 bases). The CDR3 covers 13 residues. Germline V gene sequence: CDR1 SGHTS, CDR2 YDEGEE. The CDR3 is CASSFGGDNEQFF. Here the CDR3 DNA reads TGTGCCAGCAGCTTTGGGGGGGACAATGAGCAATTCTTC.

The chain uses TRBV6-5 and TRBJ1-2, with D possibly matching TRBD1 (6 bases). Germline CDR1 and CDR2: MNHEY and SVGAGI. V lost 5 bases, J lost 6 bases, and 13 bases lay in between. The CDR3 totals 13 residues. The CDR3 nucleotides are TGTGCCAGCAGTCCCCCAGGGGCGGATGGCTACACCTTC. It encodes CASSPPGADGYTF.

This chain uses TRBV6-4 with TRBJ2-3; 10 bases agree with TRBD2. From germline, CDR1 is MRHNA and CDR2 SNTAGT. V shed 3 bases and J 5 bases; nucleotides not matched to a gene: 11. The CDR3 runs to 17 residues. The CDR3 nucleotides read TGTGCCAGCAGTGAAGATCCAAGCGGGGGGGCTAGAGATACGCAGTATTTT. Residues: CASSEDPSGGARDTQYF.

J is TRBJ1-2 and V is TRBV6-1; D remains unclear. The CDR3 loop spans 13 amino acids. The germline gives CDR1 MNHNS, CDR2 SASEGT. V lost 2 bases to trimming and J lost 2 bases, with 6 bases between them. CDR3 sequence reads: CASSESINYGYTF. DNA of the CDR3: TGTGCCAGCAGTGAATCAATCAACTATGGCTACACCTTC.

The chain employs TRBV3-1 (or the pseudogene TRBV3-2) and TRBJ2-2, with TRBD2 matching over 11 bases. Germline assignment: CDR1 LGHDT and CDR2 YNNKEL (reference sequence). The trim removed 7 bases at V and 5 bases at J, leaving 9 bases unmatched. The CDR3 is 16 residues long. The chain's CDR3 is CASTPGTSGLTGELFF. CDR3 nucleotide sequence: TGTGCCAGCACCCCAGGGACTAGCGGTTTAACCGGGGAGCTGTTTTTT.

This chain joins TRBV5-6 and TRBJ2-5, with 12 bases matching TRBD2. The CDR3 sequence is 16 residues long. From germline, CDR1 is SGHDT and CDR2 YYEEEE. J gave up 1 base and V 4 bases, and 5 bases lay outside the gene matches. CDR3 DNA sequence: TGTGCCAGCAGCATCCCTAGCGGGGGGGTCCAAGAGACCCAGTACTTC. Translated: CASSIPSGGVQETQYF.

In its sample, this clone was seen a few times. V gene TRBV25-1 combines with J gene TRBJ2-7; a possible D gene is TRBD1 (6 bases). The ends were cut back, 3 bases at V and 0 bases at J, with 12 bases in the middle. The CDR3 is made up of 15 amino acids. Per germline, CDR1 MGHDK and CDR2 SYGVNS. The chain's CDR3 is CASSDAGAYSYEQYF. The CDR3 DNA reads as TGTGCCAGCAGTGATGCAGGGGCTTACTCCTACGAGCAGTACTTC.

The rearrangement joins TRBV4-1 to TRBJ2-7; D is unclear. This CDR3 has 16 residues. The germline V gene has CDR1 MGHRA and CDR2 YSYEKL. Trimming shortened V by 1 base and J by 4 bases, and 17 bases separated the two germline ends. The CDR3 spells CASSQVIGAYSYEQYF. CDR3 bases: TGCGCCAGCAGCCAAGTAATCGGAGCGTATTCGTACGAGCAGTACTTC.

The gene calls are TRBV5-6 and TRBJ2-7, with unresolved D. Between the trimmed V and J ends, which lost 0 bases and 2 bases, there was a span of 9 bases. Germline V gene data show CDR1 as SGHDT and CDR2 as YYEEEE. The CDR3 consists of 14 residues. CDR3 region: CASSLGANTYEQYF. In DNA form, the CDR3 reads TGTGCCAGCAGCTTGGGGGCTAATACCTACGAGCAGTACTTC.

This clone was counted only a few times. The J gene is TRBJ2-7, the V gene TRBV10-1; 9 nucleotides align to TRBD1. Germline V gene lookup returns CDR1 WNHNN and CDR2 SYGVQD (reference sequence). The J segment lost 2 bases and the V segment lost 4 bases, leaving 3 bases of the junction unmatched. This CDR3 is 14 amino acids long. In nucleotides, the CDR3 is TGCGCCAGCAGTGGTGGACAGGGGACCTACGAGCAGTACTTC. This gives the protein CASSGGQGTYEQYF.

The genes are TRBV5-1 and TRBJ2-3, with 10 bases lining up with TRBD1. This CDR3 is built from 15 residues. Per germline, CDR1 SGHRS and CDR2 YFSETQ. The J segment lost 6 bases and the V segment lost 5 bases, leaving 9 bases of the junction unmatched. The DNA of the CDR3 is TGCGCCAGCAGGGGGTCGGGGACAGGGGAGGATACGCAGTATTTT. Translation: CASRGSGTGEDTQYF.

V gene TRBV21-1 combines with J gene TRBJ1-6; TRBD1 is the table's D call, not checked against the DNA. TRBV21-1 is assigned pseudogene status. There are 17 residues in the CDR3. The CDR3 DNA reads TGTGCCAGCAGTCTGGGGGTGGGGACAGCTTATAATTCACCCCTCCACTTT. Its translation is CASSLGVGTAYNSPLHF.

The chain carries TRBV7-3 and TRBJ2-7, with D tentatively TRBD1 (6 bases). This CDR3 region has 14 residues. V was shortened by 5 bases and J by 0 bases, with 11 bases between the two germline ends. Germline assignment: CDR1 SGHTA and CDR2 FQGTGA. CDR3 coding DNA: TGTGCCAGCAGCCCCGACAGGTTCTCCTACGAGCAGTACTTC. This encodes CASSPDRFSYEQYF.

The chain links TRBV19 to TRBJ1-1; 11 bases align to TRBD1. The ends lost 7 bases at V and 4 bases at J; junction bases unmatched: 5. This CDR3 region has 14 residues. Germline CDR1 LNHDA, CDR2 SQIVND (reference sequence). The chain's CDR3 is CASTGQGAGTEAFF. As DNA, the CDR3 is TGTGCCAGTACCGGACAGGGGGCCGGCACTGAAGCTTTCTTT.

V gene TRBV7-2 combines with J gene TRBJ2-3; 8 bases are shared with TRBD2. Germline CDR1 reads SGHTA; CDR2 reads FQGNSA. This CDR3 comprises 15 residues. V dropped 2 bases and J dropped 9; count of bases not matched to a gene: 10. In nucleotides, the CDR3 is TGTGCCAGCAGCTTATCCAGCGGGGGAAAAGTGACGCAGTATTTT. Translated, it gives CASSLSSGGKVTQYF.

The V and J genes are TRBV5-1 and TRBJ1-1, with 9 bases identical to TRBD1. V shed 3 bases, J shed 5 bases, and the junction held 5 bases outside the gene matches. This CDR3 is 14 amino acids long. Looked up from germline, CDR1 is SGHRS and CDR2 is YFSETQ. The DNA for the CDR3 is TGCGCCAGCAGCTCCGGGACAGGGAATACTGAAGCTTTCTTT. Residues: CASSSGTGNTEAFF.

The genes are TRBV7-3 and TRBJ1-2; a weak D match, TRBD1 (5 bases). CDR1 and CDR2 (germline): SGHTA, FQGTGA. This CDR3 has 16 residues. The V end was cut by 0 bases, the J end by 5 bases, with 16 bases between. DNA for the CDR3: TGTGCCAGCAGCTTAACGGGGGGTTTGTCCCCTTATGGCTACACCTTC. This encodes CASSLTGGLSPYGYTF.

This rearrangement joins TRBV12-3 or TRBV12-4 to TRBJ1-2; D is possibly TRBD1 (5 bases). V lost 8 bases and J lost 4, with 14 bases in between. This CDR3 spans 13 amino acids. The CDR3 loop reads CASRRQGTYGYTF. DNA for the CDR3: TGTGCCAGCCGCCGGCAGGGAACCTATGGCTACACCTTC.

This chain connects TRBV11-3 to TRBJ2-7; possible D gene TRBD2, 5 bases. Germline loops: CDR1 SGHNT, CDR2 YENEEA. The CDR3 consists of 14 residues. V dropped 2 bases and J dropped 6 bases, with 14 bases sitting between them. The CDR3 loop is CASSLPDTSCEQYF. CDR3 in DNA: TGTGCCAGCAGCTTACCCGATACTAGTTGCGAGCAGTACTTC.

This sequence joins TRBV9 and TRBJ2-3; 7 positions agree with TRBD1. There are 17 residues in the CDR3. Germline V gene lookup returns CDR1 SGDLS and CDR2 YYNGEE. Trimming took 4 bases from V and 1 from J; bases not matched to a gene: 12. As DNA, the CDR3 is TGTGCCAGCAGCTTCGGACAGGTCGAATGGGGCACAGATACGCAGTATTTT. It encodes CASSFGQVEWGTDTQYF.

The chain couples TRBV5-1 to TRBJ1-2; weak D call: TRBD1 (5 bases). With 0 bases removed from V and 9 bases from J, the gap between germline ends came to 12 bases. CDR3 length equals 13 residues. Germline V gives CDR1 SGHRS, CDR2 YFSETQ. The CDR3 sequence is CASSLEQRGRYTF. The CDR3 nucleotides read TGCGCCAGCAGCTTGGAACAAAGGGGTCGCTACACCTTC.

The chain employs TRBV19 and TRBJ2-3, with D unresolved. The ends were cut back, 4 bases at V and 2 bases at J, with 4 bases in the middle. Germline V gene sequence: CDR1 LNHDA, CDR2 SQIVND (reference sequence). The CDR3 is 12 amino acids. CDR3 in amino acids: CASSTHTDTQYF. The DNA of the CDR3 is TGTGCCAGTAGTACCCACACAGATACGCAGTATTTT.

The chain links TRBV10-2 to TRBJ2-7; TRBD1 aligns across 10 bases. V shed 2 bases, J shed 5 bases, and the junction held 9 bases outside the gene matches. Germline V gene lookup returns CDR1 WSHSY and CDR2 SAAADI. The CDR3 sequence is 16 residues long. The CDR3 DNA sequence: TGCGCCAGCAGTGAGACGGGACAGGGGTCAAGCGACGAGCAGTACTTC. This gives the protein CASSETGQGSSDEQYF.

This chain joins TRBV11-2 and TRBJ2-1, with 10 bases lining up with TRBD1. With V trimmed by 7 bases and J by 4 bases, 7 bases remained unmatched. From germline, CDR1 is SGHAT and CDR2 FQNNGV. This CDR3 comprises 15 residues. CDR3 nucleotide sequence: TGTGCCAGCACCCCGGGACAGGGGAAATACAATGAGCAGTTCTTC. Encoded protein: CASTPGQGKYNEQFF.

This chain links TRBV3-1 (or the pseudogene TRBV3-2) with TRBJ1-2, with a tentative D call TRBD1 (5 bases). The germline V and J ends were trimmed by 4 bases and 5 bases, with 8 bases remaining between them. Germline CDR1 and CDR2: LGHDT and YNNKEL (reference sequence). The CDR3 is made up of 12 amino acids. CDR3 in DNA: TGTGCCAGCAGCCGTCAGGGATATGGCTACACCTTC. Protein: CASSRQGYGYTF.